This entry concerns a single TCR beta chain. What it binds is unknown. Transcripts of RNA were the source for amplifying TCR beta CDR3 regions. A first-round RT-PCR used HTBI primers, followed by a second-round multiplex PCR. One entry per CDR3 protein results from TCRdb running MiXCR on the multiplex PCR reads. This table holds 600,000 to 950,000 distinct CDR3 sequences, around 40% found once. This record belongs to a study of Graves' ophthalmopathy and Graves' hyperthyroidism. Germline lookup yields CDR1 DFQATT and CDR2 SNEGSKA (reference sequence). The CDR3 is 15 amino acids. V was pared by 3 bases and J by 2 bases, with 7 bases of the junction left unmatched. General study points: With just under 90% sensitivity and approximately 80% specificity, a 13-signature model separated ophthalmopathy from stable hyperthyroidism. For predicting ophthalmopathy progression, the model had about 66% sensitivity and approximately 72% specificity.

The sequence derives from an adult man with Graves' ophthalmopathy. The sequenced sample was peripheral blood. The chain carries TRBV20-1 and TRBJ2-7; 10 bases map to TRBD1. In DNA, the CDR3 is TGCAGTGCTAGGATGACAGGGGGCCTTGCCTACGAGCAGTACTTC. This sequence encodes CSARMTGGLAYEQYF.